This T cell receptor beta chain was profiled in a study of T cell responses to AZD1222 COVID-19 vaccine. Study details: Pooling covered second doses at about 4 or about 12 weeks. Study outcomes and limitations: Without day 14 samples, only post-peak T cell repertoires were studied. Only 5 or 6 AZD1222 recipients were seropositive at baseline. The donor group comprised mostly white British people and more females; the analysis possibly underestimated clonal diversity.

Here immunoSEQ multiplex PCR was the method, and the copy in TCRdb shows in-frame clones only, minus some. The profile covers approximately 190,000 clones, with roughly 92% appearing a single time and 1% to 1.5% taken by the ten largest. Trimming shortened V by 3 bases and J by 10 bases, and 13 bases separated the two germline ends. The V gene's germline CDR1 is LGHNA and CDR2 YSLEER. The CDR3 covers 14 residues. Comments on this clone: The antigen remains undetermined.

The chain joins TRBV4-3 to TRBJ1-6; D possibly corresponds to TRBD1 (5 bases). This specimen consisted of peripheral blood, obtained on day 0 of AZD1222 vaccination. The origin of this receptor is an adult in good health. The CDR3 nucleotides read TGCGCCAGCAGCCATTTGGGGGTAGAGTCACCCCTCCACTTT. It specifies CASSHLGVESPLHF.